This T cell receptor (beta chain) was obtained from a study of early T cells in non-severe SARS-CoV-2 infection. In the study overall: The study sequenced bulk RNA from unsorted whole blood, with chains unpaired.

This clonotype was seen repeatedly, ten times or more. The antigen is not known. Study-level findings and limits: Matching against VDJdb likely underestimated virus-specific expansions, favoring anti-spike CD8.

Individual cDNA molecules received unique molecular identifiers during library preparation. MiXCR, run by TCRdb on the 5' RACE reads, gives a single entry per CDR3 protein. Among about 34,000 distinct CDR3 sequences, 5.5% to 7.5% were seen once, and the ten largest hold around 7%. This TCR derives from an adult who was a healthcare worker with PCR-confirmed SARS-CoV-2 infection or an uninfected control (not recorded which). Sequencing was carried out using whole blood.

This chain's CDR3 is CASSAIAFRIEAFF. The CDR3, as DNA: TGCGCCAGCAGCGCAATCGCTTTCCGGATTGAAGCTTTCTTT. The chain is built from TRBV10-2 and TRBJ1-1; D is ambiguous. Trimming removed 6 bases at V and 7 bases at J, with 18 bases between. CDR3 size: 14 residues. Germline V gene data show CDR1 as WSHSY and CDR2 as SAAADI.